The 30 T cell receptor beta chains reported below all come from one sample, sequenced in a study of blood T cell repertoires in COVID-19. TCRdb's copy holds only in-frame clones and misses some; the assay was immunoSEQ multiplex PCR. The sample holds under 250,000 clones; about 83% are singletons and the top ten take 7% to 10%. The sample taken for sequencing was peripheral blood. Receptors were obtained from a woman between 45 and 65 years old with acute or convalescent COVID-19.

The chain couples TRBV7-2 to TRBJ2-2; TRBD1 matches at 9 bases. CDR3 length: 15 residues. Germline trimming cut 5 bases from V and 2 bases from J; bases unmatched to any gene: 3. Germline values: CDR1 SGHTA, CDR2 FQGNSA. CDR3 bases: TGTGCCAGCAGCCGGGGACAGGGCAACACCGGGGAGCTGTTTTTT. It codes for CASSRGQGNTGELFF.

The CDR3 sequence is CASSLRLHGGELFF. The CDR3 DNA reads TGTGCCAGCAGTTTACGCCTGCACGGCGGGGAGCTGTTTTTT. The chain carries TRBV28 and TRBJ2-2; D is ambiguous. Trimming cost V 2 bases and J 7 bases, with 11 bases left between them. Germline assignment: CDR1 MDHEN and CDR2 SYDVKM. The CDR3 length is 14 residues. Full variable domain (rest looked up from reference TRBV28 and TRBJ2-2): DVKVTQSSRYLVKRTGEKVFLECVQDMDHENMFWYRQDPGLGLRLIYFSYDVKMKEKGDIPEGYSVSREKKERFSLILESASTNQTSMYLCASSLRLHGGELFFGEGSRLTVL.

The V and J genes are TRBV14 and TRBJ1-3; TRBD1 matches 8 bases. Germline lookup yields CDR1 SGHDN and CDR2 FVKESK. V shed 4 bases, J shed 4 bases, and the junction held 12 bases outside the gene matches. The CDR3 loop spans 17 amino acids. CDR3 coding DNA: TGTGCCAGCAGCCGGACCACTACAGGGGGTACGGGAAACACCATATATTTT. Translated: CASSRTTTGGTGNTIYF.

The chain has TRBV29-1 and TRBJ1-1, with D possibly being TRBD1 (5 bases). Germline V gives CDR1 SQVTM, CDR2 ANQGSEA. Deletions cut 7 bases from V and 1 base from J, with 13 bases between. This CDR3 spans 13 amino acids. The CDR3 sequence: CSAREGPNTEAFF. The CDR3 DNA reads as TGCAGCGCCCGGGAGGGGCCGAACACTGAAGCTTTCTTT.

The count of this clone is one. This sequence joins TRBV3-1 (or the pseudogene TRBV3-2) and TRBJ2-1, with TRBD2 identical over 12 bases. Germline V lookup: CDR1 LGHDT, CDR2 YNNKEL (reference sequence). This CDR3 is built from 16 residues. V was clipped by 5 bases and J by 2 bases; unmatched bases: 4. The CDR3 here is CASSAPSGRAYNEQFF. The CDR3 DNA sequence: TGTGCCAGCAGCGCACCTAGCGGGAGGGCCTACAATGAGCAGTTCTTC.

The chain uses TRBV21-1 and TRBJ1-1; the table assigns TRBD1, which was not confirmed against the DNA. TRBV21-1 is flagged as a pseudogene. This CDR3 comprises 12 residues. The chain's CDR3 is CASSRTGPRAFF. The CDR3 nucleotides read TGTGCCAGCAGTAGGACAGGTCCGCGTGCTTTCTTT.

V usage is TRBV5-8 and J usage is TRBJ1-3; no firm D call. The CDR3 runs to 10 residues. V shed 8 bases and J shed 8 bases, with 8 bases lying between them. Looked up from germline, CDR1 is SGHTS and CDR2 is YDEGEE. The CDR3 coding sequence is TGTGCCAGGCAGGAGGACACCATATATTTT. This encodes CARQEDTIYF.

This sequence joins TRBV24-1 and TRBJ2-3; 7 nucleotides match TRBD1. Germline V gene data show CDR1 as KGHDR and CDR2 as SFDVKD. There are 16 residues in the CDR3. After removal of 3 bases from V and 0 bases from J, the junction contained 5 bases not matched to a gene. The chain's CDR3 is CATSDMGQLSTDTQYF. The CDR3 bases are TGTGCCACCAGTGATATGGGACAGTTAAGCACAGATACGCAGTATTTT.

The V and J genes are TRBV7-8 and TRBJ2-5; TRBD2 matches 13 bases. The CDR3 sequence is 16 residues long. With 4 bases clipped from V and 4 bases from J, the junction kept 6 bases outside the gene matches. Germline values: CDR1 SGHVS, CDR2 FQNEAQ. CDR3 nucleotides: TGTGCCAGCAGCTCCGCGGGACTAGCGGGATTAGAGACCCAGTACTTC. This encodes CASSSAGLAGLETQYF.

The V gene is TRBV30, the J gene TRBJ1-6; TRBD1 might be the D (5 bases). The V gene lost 7 bases and the J gene lost 3 bases, with 13 bases spanning the gap. Germline V gives CDR1 GTSNPN, CDR2 SVGIG (reference sequence). The CDR3 extends over 14 amino acids. This chain's CDR3 is CASSTVSYNSPLHF. The CDR3 coding sequence is TGTGCCTCCTCGACAGTGAGCTATAATTCACCCCTCCACTTT.

This clone occurred a few times. The chain carries TRBV4-2 and TRBJ2-7; 9 bases are shared with TRBD1. J lost 2 bases, V lost 4 bases, and 6 bases had no gene match. Germline-derived CDR1 and CDR2 are LGHNA and YNFKEQ. The CDR3 runs to 15 residues. CDR3: CASSLGQGNTYEQYF. DNA for the CDR3: TGTGCCAGCAGCCTAGGACAGGGGAACACCTACGAGCAGTACTTC.

V gene TRBV19 combines with J gene TRBJ2-7; 14 bases line up with TRBD2. Germline V gene data show CDR1 as LNHDA and CDR2 as SQIVND (reference sequence). The CDR3 consists of 16 residues. V lost 9 bases and J lost 3; bases outside the gene matches: 10. In DNA, the CDR3 is TGTGCCAGCAGCTCCCAGGGGACTAGCGGGAGCTACGAGCAGTACTTC. It codes for CASSSQGTSGSYEQYF.

This clone was seen only once. The chain has TRBV7-6 and TRBJ1-5, with 7 nucleotides matching TRBD1. Germline V lookup: CDR1 SGHVS, CDR2 FNYEAQ. Trimming took 5 bases from V and 7 from J; bases not matched to a gene: 11. The CDR3 consists of 15 residues. CDR3 bases: TGTGCCAGCAGCCCGAATGCGGGACAGAGGCAGCCCCAGCATTTT. Translating it yields CASSPNAGQRQPQHF.

This clone was seen a single time. The V call is TRBV30, the J call TRBJ1-2; 8 bases line up with TRBD1. V shed 0 bases and J 4 bases; nucleotides not matched to a gene: 7. CDR1 and CDR2 from the germline V gene are GTSNPN and SVGIG (reference sequence). The CDR3 consists of 15 residues. CDR3 in amino acids: CAWSVKTGDRYGYTF. CDR3 nucleotide sequence: TGTGCCTGGAGTGTGAAGACAGGGGATCGCTATGGCTACACCTTC.

J is TRBJ2-2 and V is TRBV2; 7 nucleotides align to TRBD2. This CDR3 spans 16 amino acids. The germline gives CDR1 SNHLY, CDR2 FYNNEI. The V gene end was trimmed by 6 bases and the J gene end by 5 bases; junction bases not matched to a gene: 12. In nucleotides, the CDR3 is TGTGCCAGCAGGAAGAAAGGCGGGAGTGGGACCGGGGAGCTGTTTTTT. The encoded protein is CASRKKGGSGTGELFF.

The chain couples TRBV5-1 to TRBJ2-3; 7 bases map to TRBD1. Germline loops: CDR1 SGHRS, CDR2 YFSETQ. This CDR3 is 15 amino acids long. V was clipped by 0 bases and J by 4 bases; unmatched bases: 5. CDR3: CASSLAFDRADTQYF. CDR3 bases: TGCGCCAGCAGCTTGGCCTTCGACAGGGCAGATACGCAGTATTTT.

V usage is TRBV6-5 and J usage is TRBJ2-7, with D tentatively TRBD2 (5 bases). The V gene lost 10 bases and the J gene lost 2 bases, with 15 bases spanning the gap. Germline assignment: CDR1 MNHEY and CDR2 SVGAGI. The CDR3 has 13 amino acids. The CDR3 region has the DNA TGTGCCACCTTCCGTGAGGGTCCCTACGAGCAGTACTTC. Residues: CATFREGPYEQYF.

The V call is TRBV19, the J call TRBJ2-1, with 7 bases lining up with TRBD1. The CDR3 spans 12 residues. Unmatched junction bases numbered 2, after V lost 4 bases and J lost 8 bases. CDR1 LNHDA and CDR2 SQIVND come from the germline V gene (reference sequence). As DNA, the CDR3 is TGTGCCAGTAGTAACAGGGGTGATGAGCAGTTCTTC. Translated: CASSNRGDEQFF.

The chain joins TRBV6-5 to TRBJ1-6, with D possibly matching TRBD1 (6 bases). Germline lookup yields CDR1 MNHEY and CDR2 SVGAGI. With 4 bases removed from V and 10 bases from J, the gap between germline ends came to 14 bases. The CDR3 is 14 amino acids. CDR3 coding DNA: TGTGCCAGCAGTTCACTGTCCAGGGGCTCACCCCTCCACTTT. This encodes CASSSLSRGSPLHF.

This sequence joins TRBV6-6 and TRBJ1-5; no reliable D call. V gave up 0 bases and J gave up 3 bases, with 9 bases separating them. The germline V gene encodes CDR1 MNHNY and CDR2 SVGAGI (reference sequence). The CDR3 is made up of 15 amino acids. This CDR3 is CASSYSNSYNQPQHF. The CDR3 DNA reads as TGTGCCAGCAGTTACTCGAACTCCTACAATCAGCCCCAGCATTTT.

The chain is built from TRBV13 and TRBJ2-5; a weak D match, TRBD2 (6 bases). The length of the CDR3 is 14 residues. Between the trimmed V and J ends, which lost 4 bases and 4 bases, there was a span of 13 bases. From germline, CDR1 is PRHDT and CDR2 FYEKMQ (reference sequence). Here the CDR3 reads CASSSRLVGETQYF. Here the CDR3 DNA reads TGTGCCAGCAGCTCCCGACTAGTGGGAGAGACCCAGTACTTC. The variable domain in full, completed from reference TRBV13 and TRBJ2-5, reads AAGVIQSPRHLIKEKRETATLKCYPIPRHDTVYWYQQGPGQDPQFLISFYEKMQSDKGSIPDRFSAQQFSDYHSELNMSSLELGDSALYFCASSSRLVGETQYFGPGTRLLVL.

This sequence joins TRBV7-9 and TRBJ2-3, with 10 bases that match TRBD1. Unmatched junction bases numbered 12, after V lost 1 base and J lost 2 bases. The CDR3 length is 19 residues. CDR1 and CDR2 (germline): SEHNR, FQNEAQ (reference sequence). The CDR3 region is CASSLVRKSGTGVTDTQYF. CDR3 bases: TGTGCCAGCAGCTTAGTGCGAAAGTCCGGGACAGGGGTCACAGATACGCAGTATTTT.

V usage is TRBV19 and J usage is TRBJ1-2, with 12 bases aligning to TRBD1. Per germline, CDR1 LNHDA and CDR2 SQIVND (reference sequence). V gave up 6 bases and J gave up 6 bases; unmatched junction bases: 2. This CDR3 spans 13 amino acids. This CDR3 is CASRGQGADGYTF. CDR3 DNA: TGTGCCAGTAGGGGACAGGGGGCTGATGGCTACACCTTC.

This chain connects TRBV24-1 to TRBJ2-3; 7 bases agree with TRBD2. CDR1 and CDR2 (germline): KGHDR, SFDVKD. The CDR3 loop spans 16 amino acids. J lost 0 bases, V lost 4 bases, and 6 bases had no gene match. The CDR3 sequence is CATSDWEGGSTDTQYF. DNA for the CDR3: TGTGCCACCAGTGACTGGGAGGGAGGGAGCACAGATACGCAGTATTTT.

This chain uses TRBV18 with TRBJ1-1; 10 bases align to TRBD1. The CDR3 totals 16 residues. Looked up from germline, CDR1 is KGHSH and CDR2 is LQKENI. J gave up 0 bases and V 3 bases, and 4 bases lay outside the gene matches. CDR3 nucleotides: TGTGCCAGCTCACCGGGACAGGGGACTATGAACACTGAAGCTTTCTTT. It specifies CASSPGQGTMNTEAFF.

On this clone itself: Other DNA sequences in the sample encode the same CDR3. As DNA, the CDR3 is TGCAGTGCTCTCAGGAATGAGCAGTTCTTC. This codes for CSALRNEQFF. The rearrangement joins TRBV20-1 to TRBJ2-1; no definite D call. The CDR3 extends over 10 amino acids. V was trimmed by 5 bases and J by 7 bases, leaving 6 bases between them. The germline gives CDR1 DFQATT, CDR2 SNEGSKA (reference sequence).

The CDR3 DNA reads TGTGCCAGCTCACCACCGGGACAGGGCGGCGGGGAGCTGTTTTTT. This codes for CASSPPGQGGGELFF. The V call is TRBV18, the J call TRBJ2-2, with 9 positions matching TRBD1. Losses at the gene ends were 0 bases for V and 7 bases for J; bases not matched to a gene: 3. Germline V gene data show CDR1 as KGHSH and CDR2 as LQKENI. CDR3 length: 15 amino acids.

The chain carries TRBV19 and TRBJ1-1; 9 bases are a match to TRBD1. Unmatched junction bases numbered 5, after V lost 5 bases and J lost 1 base. The CDR3 runs to 15 residues. The germline V gene has CDR1 LNHDA and CDR2 SQIVND (reference sequence). In nucleotides, the CDR3 is TGTGCCAGTAGTCCGGGGGACAGGGCGAACACTGAAGCTTTCTTT. Translation: CASSPGDRANTEAFF.

The chain has TRBV5-1 and TRBJ2-1; D is unclear. Germline-derived CDR1 and CDR2 are SGHRS and YFSETQ. V lost 0 bases and J lost 6, with 16 bases in between. The CDR3 covers 16 residues. The CDR3 sequence is CASSLGLSSSANEQFF. DNA of the CDR3: TGCGCCAGCAGCTTGGGATTGTCCTCGAGCGCCAATGAGCAGTTCTTC. Full variable domain (missing parts from reference TRBV5-1 and TRBJ2-1): KAGVTQTPRYLIKTRGQQVTLSCSPISGHRSVSWYQQTPGQGLQFLFEYFSETQRNKGNFPGRFSGRQFSNSRSEMNVSTLELGDSALYLCASSLGLSSSANEQFFGPGTRLTVL.

The chain has TRBV14 and TRBJ1-3, with D perhaps TRBD1 (5 bases). CDR1 SGHDN and CDR2 FVKESK come from the germline V gene. There are 15 residues in the CDR3. The V and J ends lost 1 base and 1 base respectively, with 8 bases between them. The CDR3 here is CASSQGTKSGNTIYF. CDR3 DNA sequence: TGTGCCAGCAGCCAAGGGACAAAATCTGGAAACACCATATATTTT.